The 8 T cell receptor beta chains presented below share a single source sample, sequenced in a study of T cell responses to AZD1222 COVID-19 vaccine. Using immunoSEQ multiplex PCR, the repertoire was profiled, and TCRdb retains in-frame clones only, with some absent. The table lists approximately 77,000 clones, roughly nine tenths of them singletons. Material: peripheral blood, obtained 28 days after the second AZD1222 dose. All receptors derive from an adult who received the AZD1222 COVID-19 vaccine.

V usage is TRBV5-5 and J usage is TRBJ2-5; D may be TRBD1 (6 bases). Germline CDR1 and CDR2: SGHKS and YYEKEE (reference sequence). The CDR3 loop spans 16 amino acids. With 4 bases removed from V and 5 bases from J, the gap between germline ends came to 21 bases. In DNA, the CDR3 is TGTGCCAGCAGCCGAGACCGGACAGAGAAGGGGGAGACCCAGTACTTC. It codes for CASSRDRTEKGETQYF.

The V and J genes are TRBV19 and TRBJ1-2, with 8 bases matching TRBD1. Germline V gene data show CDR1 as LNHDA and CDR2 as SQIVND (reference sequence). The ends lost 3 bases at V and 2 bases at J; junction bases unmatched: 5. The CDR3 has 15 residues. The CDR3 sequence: CASSMDRVLNYGYTF. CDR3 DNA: TGTGCCAGTAGTATGGACAGGGTTTTGAACTATGGCTACACCTTC.

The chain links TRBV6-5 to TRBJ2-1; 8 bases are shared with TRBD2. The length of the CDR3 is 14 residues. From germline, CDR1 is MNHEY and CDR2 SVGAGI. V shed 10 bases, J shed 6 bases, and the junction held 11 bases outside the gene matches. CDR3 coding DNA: TGTGCCACCACCAGCGAGAGCGGGAGCAATGAGCAGTTCTTC. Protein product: CATTSESGSNEQFF.

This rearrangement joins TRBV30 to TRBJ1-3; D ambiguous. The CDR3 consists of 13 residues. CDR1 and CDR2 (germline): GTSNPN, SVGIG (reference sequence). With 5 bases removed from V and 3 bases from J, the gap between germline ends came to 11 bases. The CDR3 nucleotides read TGTGCCTGGCTCCTTTTAGATGGAAACACCATATATTTT. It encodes CAWLLLDGNTIYF.

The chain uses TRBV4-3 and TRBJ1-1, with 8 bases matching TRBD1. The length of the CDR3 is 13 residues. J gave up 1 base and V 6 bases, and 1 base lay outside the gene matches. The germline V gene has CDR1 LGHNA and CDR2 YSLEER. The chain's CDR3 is CASSGQGNTEAFF. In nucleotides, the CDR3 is TGCGCCAGCAGTGGACAGGGGAACACTGAAGCTTTCTTT.

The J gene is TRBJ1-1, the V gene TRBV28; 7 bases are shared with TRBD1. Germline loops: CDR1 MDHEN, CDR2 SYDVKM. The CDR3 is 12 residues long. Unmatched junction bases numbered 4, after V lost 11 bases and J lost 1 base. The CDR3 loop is CAQKGANTEAFF. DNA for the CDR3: TGTGCCCAAAAGGGGGCGAACACTGAAGCTTTCTTT.

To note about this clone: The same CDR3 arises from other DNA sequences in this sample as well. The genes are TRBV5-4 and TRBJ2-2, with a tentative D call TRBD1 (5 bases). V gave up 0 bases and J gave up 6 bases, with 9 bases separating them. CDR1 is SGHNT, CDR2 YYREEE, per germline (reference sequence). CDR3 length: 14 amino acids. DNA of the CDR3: TGTGCCAGCAGCTTGGATAGGGGTCCCGGGGAGCTGTTTTTT. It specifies CASSLDRGPGELFF.

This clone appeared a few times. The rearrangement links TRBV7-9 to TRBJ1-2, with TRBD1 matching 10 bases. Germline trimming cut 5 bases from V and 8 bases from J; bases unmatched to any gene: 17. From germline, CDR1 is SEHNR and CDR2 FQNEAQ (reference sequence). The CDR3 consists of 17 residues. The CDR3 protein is CASSRTGQGRIGRGYTF. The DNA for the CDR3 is TGTGCCAGCAGCCGCACGGGACAGGGGCGAATTGGGCGGGGCTACACCTTC. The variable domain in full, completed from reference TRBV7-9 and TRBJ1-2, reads DTGVSQNPRHKITKRGQNVTFRCDPISEHNRLYWYRQTLGQGPEFLTYFQNEAQLEKSRLLSDRFSAERPKGSFSTLEIQRTEQGDSAMYLCASSRTGQGRIGRGYTFGSGTRLTVV.